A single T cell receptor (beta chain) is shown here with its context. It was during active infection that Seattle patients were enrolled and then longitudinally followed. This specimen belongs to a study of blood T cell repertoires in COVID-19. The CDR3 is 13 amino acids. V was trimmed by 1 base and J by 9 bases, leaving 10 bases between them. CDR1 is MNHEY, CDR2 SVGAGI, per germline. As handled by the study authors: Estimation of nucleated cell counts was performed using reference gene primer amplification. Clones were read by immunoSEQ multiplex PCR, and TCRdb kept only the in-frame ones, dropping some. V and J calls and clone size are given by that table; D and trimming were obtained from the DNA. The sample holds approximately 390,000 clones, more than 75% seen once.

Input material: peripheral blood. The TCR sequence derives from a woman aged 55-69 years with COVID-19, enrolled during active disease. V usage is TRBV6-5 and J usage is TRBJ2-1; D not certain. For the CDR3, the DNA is TGTGCCAGCAGTTACTGGAGCTCGGGTGAGCAGTTCTTC. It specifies CASSYWSSGEQFF.